The T cell receptor (beta chain) described here comes from a study of blood T cells in healthy people across ages. Study overall: Template switching recovered approximately one barcoded beta molecule for every two T cells. Findings of the study overall: Because sorting was not performed, PBMCs prevented conclusive naive versus antigen-experienced comparison.

Donors ranged from roughly 6 to 90 years old and were healthy Caucasians in Russia. The V end lost 5 bases, the J end lost 0 bases, and 7 bases lay between the germline ends. This CDR3 comprises 13 residues. Germline values: CDR1 SQVTM, CDR2 ANQGSEA. This clonotype was found many times. Its antigen remains unidentified. Primers used in a second PCR of roughly 6 to 11 cycles were a sample-barcoded 5' primer and a J-beta primer mix. A single record per CDR3 protein comes from TCRdb applying MiXCR to the 5' RACE reads. In the table there are more than 650,000 distinct CDR3 sequences, about a fifth of which are singletons.

The origin of this receptor is a man between 65 and 79 years old in good health. The sample was blood. The J gene is TRBJ1-4, the V gene TRBV29-1; D gene ambiguous. The CDR3 region is CSVLTSTNEKLFF. CDR3 nucleotides: TGCAGCGTTTTGACATCAACTAATGAAAAACTGTTTTTT.